Following are 21 T cell receptor beta chains from one sample sequenced in a study of T cells after posttransplantation cyclophosphamide. The repertoire was sequenced with immunoSEQ multiplex PCR; TCRdb's copy has only in-frame clones and lacks some. The table has 45,000 to 65,000 clones, 85% to 90% seen once. The specimen sequenced was PBMCs. Receptor source: a man aged 30-40 years with a blood cancer, CMV-positive, and with a related stem cell donor.

This clone was counted once. The rearrangement uses TRBV7-3 and TRBJ2-6; weak D call: TRBD1 (5 bases). CDR1 and CDR2 from the germline V gene are SGHTA and FQGTGA. V dropped 5 bases and J dropped 1 base, with 9 bases sitting between them. This CDR3 is built from 15 residues. In nucleotides, the CDR3 is TGTGCCAGCAGCATATCAGGGTCTGGGGCCAACGTCCTGACTTTC. As protein: CASSISGSGANVLTF.

V gene TRBV29-1 combines with J gene TRBJ1-3, with D possibly matching TRBD1 (5 bases). The ends were cut back, 8 bases at V and 4 bases at J, with 9 bases in the middle. Germline loops: CDR1 SQVTM, CDR2 ANQGSEA. This CDR3 region has 11 residues. This CDR3 is CSTRQGNTIYF. In nucleotides, the CDR3 is TGCAGCACCCGACAGGGAAACACCATATATTTT.

The genes are TRBV19 and TRBJ2-1, with D maybe TRBD2 (6 bases). The length of the CDR3 is 16 residues. With 6 bases removed from V and 0 bases from J, the gap between germline ends came to 15 bases. Germline V gene data show CDR1 as LNHDA and CDR2 as SQIVND (reference sequence). CDR3 in amino acids: CASSSHSGSSYNEQFF. In DNA form, the CDR3 reads TGTGCCAGTAGCTCCCATAGCGGTAGCTCCTACAATGAGCAGTTCTTC.

The gene calls are TRBV19 and TRBJ2-2; 7 bases are shared with TRBD1. Germline V lookup: CDR1 LNHDA, CDR2 SQIVND (reference sequence). V shed 6 bases and J 6 bases; nucleotides not matched to a gene: 13. This CDR3 has 16 residues. For the CDR3, the DNA is TGTGCCAGTAGAGGAGTACAGGGGTTCGGGGCCGGGGAGCTGTTTTTT. The encoded protein is CASRGVQGFGAGELFF.

The chain joins TRBV7-3 to TRBJ2-1, with D hard to call. The germline V gene encodes CDR1 SGHTA and CDR2 FQGTGA. Deletions cut 5 bases from V and 6 bases from J, with 17 bases between. This CDR3 comprises 15 residues. The CDR3 loop reads CASSLGQAFGNEQFF. The CDR3 DNA follows: TGTGCCAGCAGCCTGGGCCAGGCGTTTGGCAATGAGCAGTTCTTC.

The J gene is TRBJ2-4, the V gene TRBV28; no firm D call. V lost 2 bases and J 0 bases, leaving 8 bases between the germline ends. CDR3 size: 15 residues. From germline, CDR1 is MDHEN and CDR2 SYDVKM. The CDR3 DNA sequence: TGTGCCAGCAGTTTAAGAGGTCTAGCCAAAAACATTCAGTACTTC. Amino acids: CASSLRGLAKNIQYF. The whole variable domain, filled in from reference TRBV28 and TRBJ2-4, reads DVKVTQSSRYLVKRTGEKVFLECVQDMDHENMFWYRQDPGLGLRLIYFSYDVKMKEKGDIPEGYSVSREKKERFSLILESASTNQTSMYLCASSLRGLAKNIQYFGAGTRLSVL.

This clone was counted a single time. CDR3 coding DNA: TGTGCCAGCAGTTCTCCGGTAATGAATGGCTACACCTTC. It is translated as CASSSPVMNGYTF. The gene calls are TRBV6-5 and TRBJ1-2; D is uncertain. Germline CDR1 MNHEY, CDR2 SVGAGI. Trimming cost V 4 bases and J 6 bases, with 12 bases left between them. The CDR3 extends over 13 amino acids.

This chain links TRBV11-2 with TRBJ2-2; 10 bases agree with TRBD1. This CDR3 is 14 amino acids long. Germline V gene lookup returns CDR1 SGHAT and CDR2 FQNNGV. The V and J ends lost 5 bases and 7 bases, in that order; junction bases with no gene match: 4. The chain's CDR3 is CASSRTGGNGELFF. The CDR3 coding sequence is TGTGCCAGCAGCCGGACAGGGGGGAACGGGGAGCTGTTTTTT.

This clone has more than one count but fewer than ten. This sequence joins TRBV30 and TRBJ1-4; a weak D match, TRBD1 (6 bases). This CDR3 has 13 amino acids. Germline CDR1 reads GTSNPN; CDR2 reads SVGIG (reference sequence). V lost 8 bases, J lost 3 bases, and 13 bases lay in between. CDR3 DNA sequence: TGTGCCGCCAACAGGGAAGCTAATGAAAAACTGTTTTTT. It codes for CAANREANEKLFF. Filled out from reference TRBV30 and TRBJ1-4, the complete variable domain reads SQTIHQWPATLVQPVGSPLSLECTVEGTSNPNLYWYRQAAGRGLQLLFYSVGIGQISSEVPQNLSASRPQDRQFILSSKKLLLSDSGFYLCAANREANEKLFFGSGTQLSVL.

The chain combines TRBV5-4 with TRBJ2-5, with 12 bases lining up with TRBD1. CDR1 is SGHNT and CDR2 is YYREEE in the germline V gene (reference sequence). V trimming: 4 bases; J trimming: 4 bases; junction bases outside the gene matches: 14. CDR3 length equals 18 residues. The CDR3 nucleotides are TGTGCCAGCAGCGGAGGGACAGGGGGCACGGCGCCGTTAGAGACCCAGTACTTC. It is translated as CASSGGTGGTAPLETQYF.

As to this clone: Germline and junction disagree at one end, which may indicate a read error. The chain joins TRBV2 to TRBJ1-1, with 9 nucleotides matching TRBD1. This CDR3 is 15 amino acids long. Germline values: CDR1 SNHLY, CDR2 FYNNEI. Here the CDR3 DNA reads TGTGCCAGCGGTGAATGGGACAGGGTCTCCACTGAAGCTTTCTTT. The encoded protein is CASGEWDRVSTEAFF. Looking up the rest from reference TRBV2 and TRBJ1-1 gives the full variable domain: EPEVTQTPSHQVTQMGQEVILRCVPISNHLYFYWYRQILGQKVEFLVSFYNNEISEKSEIFDDQFSVERPDGSNFTLKIRSTKLEDSAMYFCASGEWDRVSTEAFFGQGTRLTVV.

The chain recombines TRBV5-6 with TRBJ1-1; no definite D call. The CDR3 covers 13 residues. Between the trimmed V and J ends, which lost 1 base and 8 bases, there was a span of 12 bases. The V gene's germline CDR1 is SGHDT and CDR2 YYEEEE. This CDR3 is CASSLWGREEAFF. CDR3 in DNA: TGTGCCAGCAGCTTGTGGGGTCGGGAAGAAGCTTTCTTT.

The chain recombines TRBV6-6 with TRBJ2-7; no definite D call. There are 16 residues in the CDR3. Trimming pared 2 bases from V and 0 bases from J, leaving 14 bases between. Germline V gene sequence: CDR1 MNHNY, CDR2 SVGAGI (reference sequence). CDR3 sequence: CASSYGPRRSSYEQYF. Here the CDR3 DNA reads TGTGCCAGCAGTTACGGGCCAAGGCGTAGCTCCTACGAGCAGTACTTC.

The chain uses TRBV27 and TRBJ1-1, with 9 positions matching TRBD1. The CDR3 loop spans 12 amino acids. After removal of 5 bases from V and 7 bases from J, the junction contained 2 bases not matched to a gene. Germline-derived CDR1 and CDR2 are MNHEY and SMNVEV (reference sequence). The CDR3 is CASSDRGDEAFF. The CDR3 nucleotides read TGTGCCAGCAGTGACAGGGGGGATGAAGCTTTCTTT.

The chain employs TRBV7-6 and TRBJ2-5, with a possible D match to TRBD2 (5 bases). In germline, CDR1 is SGHVS, CDR2 FNYEAQ. This CDR3 is 15 amino acids long. Trimming shortened V by 5 bases and J by 0 bases, and 13 bases separated the two germline ends. For the CDR3, the DNA is TGTGCCAGCAGCCGACGTGGCGGGTACCAAGAGACCCAGTACTTC. Its protein product is CASSRRGGYQETQYF.

The chain carries TRBV19 and TRBJ1-1; 8 bases map to TRBD1. The CDR3 consists of 15 residues. Germline lookup yields CDR1 LNHDA and CDR2 SQIVND (reference sequence). J lost 1 base, V lost 7 bases, and 8 bases had no gene match. DNA for the CDR3: TGTGCCAGTATGGGCAGGGGGCGCGGGAACACTGAAGCTTTCTTT. Encoded protein: CASMGRGRGNTEAFF.

This clone was seen a few times. The genes are TRBV7-9 and TRBJ1-3; tentatively, D is TRBD1 (5 bases). Deletions cut 5 bases from V and 1 base from J, with 9 bases between. The CDR3 extends over 14 amino acids. Germline-derived CDR1 and CDR2 are SEHNR and FQNEAQ (reference sequence). The CDR3 DNA reads as TGTGCCAGCAGCCAGGGCGAGTCTGGAAACACCATATATTTT. This gives the protein CASSQGESGNTIYF. Based on the CDR3 plus reference TRBV7-9 and TRBJ1-3, the full variable domain is DTGVSQNPRHKITKRGQNVTFRCDPISEHNRLYWYRQTLGQGPEFLTYFQNEAQLEKSRLLSDRFSAERPKGSFSTLEIQRTEQGDSAMYLCASSQGESGNTIYFGEGSWLTVV.

The rearrangement uses TRBV11-2 and TRBJ2-1, with unresolved D. V lost 4 bases and J lost 8, with 6 bases in between. Germline V CDR1 and CDR2: SGHAT, FQNNGV. CDR3 length: 11 amino acids. Here the CDR3 DNA reads TGTGCCAGCAGCTCCACAGATGAGCAGTTCTTC. Encoded protein: CASSSTDEQFF.

This chain connects TRBV9 to TRBJ2-1; 10 nucleotides agree with TRBD1. The V gene's germline CDR1 is SGDLS and CDR2 YYNGEE. This CDR3 contains 13 residues. V lost 3 bases to trimming and J lost 9 bases; unmatched junction nucleotides: 3. The CDR3 loop reads CASSAGQGTEQFF. Here the CDR3 DNA reads TGTGCCAGCAGCGCGGGACAGGGGACTGAGCAGTTCTTC. The whole variable domain, filled in from reference TRBV9 and TRBJ2-1, reads DSGVTQTPKHLITATGQRVTLRCSPRSGDLSVYWYQQSLDQGLQFLIQYYNGEERAKGNILERFSAQQFPDLHSELNLSSLELGDSALYFCASSAGQGTEQFFGPGTRLTVL.

The sample holds a few counts of this clone. The chain is built from TRBV20-1 and TRBJ2-7; D gene uncertain. The CDR3 has 10 residues. CDR1 is DFQATT, CDR2 SNEGSKA, per germline (reference sequence). V shed 5 bases and J shed 6 bases, with 8 bases lying between them. CDR3 nucleotides: TGCAGTGCTTCGAGCGCCGAGCAGTACTTC. Translation: CSASSAEQYF.

V and J are TRBV6-1 and TRBJ1-2; maybe TRBD1 (5 bases). The germline V and J ends were trimmed by 5 bases and 4 bases, with 11 bases remaining between them. The CDR3 covers 13 residues. Germline V gene sequence: CDR1 MNHNS, CDR2 SASEGT. CDR3: CASSTRTFYGYTF. The CDR3 DNA reads as TGTGCCAGCAGTACCCGGACATTCTATGGCTACACCTTC.